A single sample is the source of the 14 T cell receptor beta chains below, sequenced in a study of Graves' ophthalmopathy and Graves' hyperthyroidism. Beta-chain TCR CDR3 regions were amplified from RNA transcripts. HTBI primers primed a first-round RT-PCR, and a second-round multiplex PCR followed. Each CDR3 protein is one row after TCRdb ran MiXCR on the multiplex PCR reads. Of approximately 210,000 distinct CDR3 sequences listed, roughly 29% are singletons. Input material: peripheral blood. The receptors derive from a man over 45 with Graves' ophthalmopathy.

CDR3 sequence: CAMSERAVNTEAFF. As DNA, the CDR3 is TGTGCCATGTCCGAACGGGCAGTTAACACTGAAGCTTTCTTT. V gene TRBV10-3 combines with J gene TRBJ1-1; no clear D gene. The germline V gene encodes CDR1 ENHRY and CDR2 SYGVKD. The ends were cut back, 9 bases at V and 2 bases at J, with 16 bases in the middle. CDR3 length equals 14 residues.

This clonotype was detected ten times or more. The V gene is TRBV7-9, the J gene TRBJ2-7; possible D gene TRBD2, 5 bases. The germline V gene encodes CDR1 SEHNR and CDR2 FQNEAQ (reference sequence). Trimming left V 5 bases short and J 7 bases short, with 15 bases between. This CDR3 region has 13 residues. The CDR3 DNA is TGTGCCAGCAGCCCCTCTACGGGGTGGGAGCAGTACTTC. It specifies CASSPSTGWEQYF.

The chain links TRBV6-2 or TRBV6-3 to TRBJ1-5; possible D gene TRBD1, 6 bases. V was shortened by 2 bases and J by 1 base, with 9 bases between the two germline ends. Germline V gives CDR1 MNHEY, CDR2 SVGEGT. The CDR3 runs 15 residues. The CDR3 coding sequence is TGTGCCAGCAGTTACGGGGGCGCGAGCAATCAGCCCCAGCATTTT. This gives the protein CASSYGGASNQPQHF.

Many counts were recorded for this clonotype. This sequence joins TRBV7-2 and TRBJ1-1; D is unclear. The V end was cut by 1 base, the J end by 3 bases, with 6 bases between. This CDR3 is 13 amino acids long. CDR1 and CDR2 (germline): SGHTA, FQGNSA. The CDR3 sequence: CASSLDGYTEAFF. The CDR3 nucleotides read TGTGCCAGCAGCTTAGACGGCTACACTGAAGCTTTCTTT.

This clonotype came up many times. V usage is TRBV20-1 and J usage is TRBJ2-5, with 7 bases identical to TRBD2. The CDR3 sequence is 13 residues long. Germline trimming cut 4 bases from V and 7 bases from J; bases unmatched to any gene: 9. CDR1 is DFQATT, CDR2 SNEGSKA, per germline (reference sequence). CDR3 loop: CSAMGTTLGTQYF. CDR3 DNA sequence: TGCAGTGCTATGGGGACTACCTTAGGGACCCAGTACTTC.

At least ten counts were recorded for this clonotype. The DNA of the CDR3 is TGTGCCAGCAGCTTAGCCGAGGGTCAGCCCCAGCATTTT. This encodes CASSLAEGQPQHF. V gene TRBV7-3 combines with J gene TRBJ1-5; D not resolved. Germline loops: CDR1 SGHTA, CDR2 FQGTGA. The CDR3 loop spans 13 amino acids. V gave up 2 bases and J gave up 6 bases, with 8 bases separating them.

In nucleotides, the CDR3 is TGTGCCAGCAGCCACCTCACCGGCACTGAAGCTTTCTTT. Translated: CASSHLTGTEAFF. The chain combines TRBV6-4 with TRBJ1-1; D is unresolved. The V end lost 6 bases, the J end lost 4 bases, and 12 bases lay between the germline ends. Germline V CDR1 and CDR2: MRHNA, SNTAGT. This CDR3 is built from 13 residues.

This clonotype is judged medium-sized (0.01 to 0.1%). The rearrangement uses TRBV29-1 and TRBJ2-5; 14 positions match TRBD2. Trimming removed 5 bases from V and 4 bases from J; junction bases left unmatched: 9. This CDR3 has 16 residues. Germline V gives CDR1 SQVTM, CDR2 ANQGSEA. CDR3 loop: CSVNLGLAGGLETQYF. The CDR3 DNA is TGCAGCGTTAACCTCGGACTAGCGGGAGGTCTAGAGACCCAGTACTTC.

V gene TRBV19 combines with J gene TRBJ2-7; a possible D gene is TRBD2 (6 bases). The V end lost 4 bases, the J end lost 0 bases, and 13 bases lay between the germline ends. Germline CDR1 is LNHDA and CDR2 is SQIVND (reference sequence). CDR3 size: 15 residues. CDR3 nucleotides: TGTGCCAGTAGTACAAACCGGGACTTCTCCTACGAGCAGTACTTC. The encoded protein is CASSTNRDFSYEQYF. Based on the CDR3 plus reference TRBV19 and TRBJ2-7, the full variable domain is DGGITQSPKYLFRKEGQNVTLSCEQNLNHDAMYWYRQDPGQGLRLIYYSQIVNDFQKGDIAEGYSVSREKKESFPLTVTSAQKNPTAFYLCASSTNRDFSYEQYFGPGTRLTVT.

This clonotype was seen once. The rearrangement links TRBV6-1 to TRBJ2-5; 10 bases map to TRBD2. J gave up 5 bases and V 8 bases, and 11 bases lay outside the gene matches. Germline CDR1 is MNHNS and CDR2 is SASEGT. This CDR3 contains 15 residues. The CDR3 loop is CASGRASGSAETQYF. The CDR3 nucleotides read TGTGCCAGCGGGAGGGCTAGCGGGAGTGCGGAGACCCAGTACTTC.

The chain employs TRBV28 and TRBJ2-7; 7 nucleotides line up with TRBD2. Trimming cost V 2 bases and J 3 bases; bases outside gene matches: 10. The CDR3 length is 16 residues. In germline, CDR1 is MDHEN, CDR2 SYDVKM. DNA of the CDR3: TGTGCCAGCAGTTTAACCGGACTAGACTTCGGCTACGAGCAGTACTTC. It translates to CASSLTGLDFGYEQYF. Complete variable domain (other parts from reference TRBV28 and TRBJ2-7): DVKVTQSSRYLVKRTGEKVFLECVQDMDHENMFWYRQDPGLGLRLIYFSYDVKMKEKGDIPEGYSVSREKKERFSLILESASTNQTSMYLCASSLTGLDFGYEQYFGPGTRLTVT.

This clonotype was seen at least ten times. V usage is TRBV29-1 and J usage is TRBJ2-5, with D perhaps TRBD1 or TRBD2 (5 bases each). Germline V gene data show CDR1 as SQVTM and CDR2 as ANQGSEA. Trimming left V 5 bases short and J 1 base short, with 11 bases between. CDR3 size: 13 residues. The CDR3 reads CSVRDGSQETQYF. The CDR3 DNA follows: TGCAGCGTTAGGGACGGATCCCAAGAGACCCAGTACTTC.

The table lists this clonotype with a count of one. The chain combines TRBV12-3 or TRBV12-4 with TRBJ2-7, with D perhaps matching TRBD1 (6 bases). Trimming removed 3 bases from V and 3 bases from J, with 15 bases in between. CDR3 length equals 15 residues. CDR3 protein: CASSFNPGQYYEQYF. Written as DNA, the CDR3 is TGTGCCAGCAGTTTTAACCCCGGACAGTACTACGAGCAGTACTTC.

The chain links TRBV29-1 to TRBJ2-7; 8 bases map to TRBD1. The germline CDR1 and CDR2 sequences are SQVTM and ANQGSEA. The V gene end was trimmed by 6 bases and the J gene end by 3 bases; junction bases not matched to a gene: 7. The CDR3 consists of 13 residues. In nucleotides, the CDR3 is TGCAGCGTAATGACAGGGGAAGGCTACGAGCAGTACTTC. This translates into CSVMTGEGYEQYF.